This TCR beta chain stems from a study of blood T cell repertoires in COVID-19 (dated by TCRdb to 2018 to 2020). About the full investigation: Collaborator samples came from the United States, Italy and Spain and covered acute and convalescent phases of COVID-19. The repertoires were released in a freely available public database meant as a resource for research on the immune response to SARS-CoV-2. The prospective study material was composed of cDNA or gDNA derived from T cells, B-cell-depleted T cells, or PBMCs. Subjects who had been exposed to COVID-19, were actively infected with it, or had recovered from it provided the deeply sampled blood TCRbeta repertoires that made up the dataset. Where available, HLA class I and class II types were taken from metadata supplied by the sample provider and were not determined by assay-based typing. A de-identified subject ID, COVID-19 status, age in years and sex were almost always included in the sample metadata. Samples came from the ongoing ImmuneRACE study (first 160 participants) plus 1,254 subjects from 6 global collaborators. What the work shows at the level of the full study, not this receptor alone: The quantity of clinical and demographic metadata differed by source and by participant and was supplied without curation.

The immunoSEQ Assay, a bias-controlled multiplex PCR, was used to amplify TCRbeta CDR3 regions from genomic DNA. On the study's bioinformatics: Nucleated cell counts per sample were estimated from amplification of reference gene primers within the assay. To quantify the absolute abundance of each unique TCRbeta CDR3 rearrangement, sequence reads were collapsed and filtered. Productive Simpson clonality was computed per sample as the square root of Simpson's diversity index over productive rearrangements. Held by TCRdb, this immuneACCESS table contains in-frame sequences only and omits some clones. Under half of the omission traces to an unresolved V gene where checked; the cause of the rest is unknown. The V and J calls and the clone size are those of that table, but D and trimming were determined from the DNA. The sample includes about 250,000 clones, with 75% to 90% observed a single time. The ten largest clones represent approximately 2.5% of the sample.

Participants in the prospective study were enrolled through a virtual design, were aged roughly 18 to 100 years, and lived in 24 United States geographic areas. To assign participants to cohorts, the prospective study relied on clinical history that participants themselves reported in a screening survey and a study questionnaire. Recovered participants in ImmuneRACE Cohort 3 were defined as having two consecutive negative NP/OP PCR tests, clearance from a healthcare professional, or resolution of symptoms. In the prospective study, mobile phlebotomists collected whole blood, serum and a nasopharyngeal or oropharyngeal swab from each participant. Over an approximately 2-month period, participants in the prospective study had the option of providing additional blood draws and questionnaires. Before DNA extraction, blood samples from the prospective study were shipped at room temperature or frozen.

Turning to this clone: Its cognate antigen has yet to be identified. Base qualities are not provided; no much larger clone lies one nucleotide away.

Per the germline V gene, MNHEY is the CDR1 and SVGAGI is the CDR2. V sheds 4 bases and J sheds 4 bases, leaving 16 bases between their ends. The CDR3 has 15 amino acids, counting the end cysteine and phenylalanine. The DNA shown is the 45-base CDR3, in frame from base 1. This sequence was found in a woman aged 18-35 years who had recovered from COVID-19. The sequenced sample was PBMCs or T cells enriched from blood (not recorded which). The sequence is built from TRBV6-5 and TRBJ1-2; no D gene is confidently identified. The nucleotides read TGTGCCAGCAGTTCCACCCGGGTAGGGAGCTATGGCTACACCTTC. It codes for CASSSTRVGSYGYTF.